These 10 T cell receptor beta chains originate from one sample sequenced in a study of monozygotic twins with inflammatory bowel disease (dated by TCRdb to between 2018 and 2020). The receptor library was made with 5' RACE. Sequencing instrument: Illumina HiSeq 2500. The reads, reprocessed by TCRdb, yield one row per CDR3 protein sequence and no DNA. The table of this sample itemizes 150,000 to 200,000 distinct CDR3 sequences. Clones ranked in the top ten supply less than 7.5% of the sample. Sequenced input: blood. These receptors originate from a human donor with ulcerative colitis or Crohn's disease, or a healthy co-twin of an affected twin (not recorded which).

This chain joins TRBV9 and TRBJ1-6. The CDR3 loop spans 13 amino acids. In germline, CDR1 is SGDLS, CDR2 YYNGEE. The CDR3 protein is CASSVAGNSPLHF.

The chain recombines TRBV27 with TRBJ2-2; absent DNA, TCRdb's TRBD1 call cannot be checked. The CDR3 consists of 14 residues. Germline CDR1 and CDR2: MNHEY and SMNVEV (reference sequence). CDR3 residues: CASIPGRPPGELFF.

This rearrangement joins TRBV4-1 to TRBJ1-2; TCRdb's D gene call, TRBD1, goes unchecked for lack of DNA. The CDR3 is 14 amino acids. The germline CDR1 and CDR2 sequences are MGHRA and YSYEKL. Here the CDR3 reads CASSPRTPNYGYTF.

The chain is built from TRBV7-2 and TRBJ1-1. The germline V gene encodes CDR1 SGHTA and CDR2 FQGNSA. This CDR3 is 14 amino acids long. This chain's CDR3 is CASSLARQNTEAFF.

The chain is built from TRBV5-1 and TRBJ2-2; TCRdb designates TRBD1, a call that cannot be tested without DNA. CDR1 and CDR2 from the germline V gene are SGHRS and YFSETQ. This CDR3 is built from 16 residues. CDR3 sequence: CASSLRDTANTGELFF.

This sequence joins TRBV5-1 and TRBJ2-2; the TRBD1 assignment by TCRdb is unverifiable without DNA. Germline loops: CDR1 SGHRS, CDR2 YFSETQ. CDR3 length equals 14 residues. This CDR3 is CASSPGSNTGELFF.

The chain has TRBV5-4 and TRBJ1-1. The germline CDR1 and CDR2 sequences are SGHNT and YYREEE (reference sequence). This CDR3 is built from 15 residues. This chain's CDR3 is CASSLAWEEDTEAFF.

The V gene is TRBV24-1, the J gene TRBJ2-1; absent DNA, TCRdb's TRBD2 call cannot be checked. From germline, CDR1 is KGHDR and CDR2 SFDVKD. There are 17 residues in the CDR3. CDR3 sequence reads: CATSDSASGSSYNEQFF.

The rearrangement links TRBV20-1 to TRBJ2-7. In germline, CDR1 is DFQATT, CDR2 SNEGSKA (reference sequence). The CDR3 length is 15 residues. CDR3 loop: CSARDFTGATYEQYF.

CDR3 sequence: CASSHLPSGPQEDTQYF. The J gene is TRBJ2-3, the V gene TRBV18; the TCRdb D gene call, TRBD1, has no DNA to confirm it. There are 17 residues in the CDR3. Germline lookup yields CDR1 KGHSH and CDR2 LQKENI.